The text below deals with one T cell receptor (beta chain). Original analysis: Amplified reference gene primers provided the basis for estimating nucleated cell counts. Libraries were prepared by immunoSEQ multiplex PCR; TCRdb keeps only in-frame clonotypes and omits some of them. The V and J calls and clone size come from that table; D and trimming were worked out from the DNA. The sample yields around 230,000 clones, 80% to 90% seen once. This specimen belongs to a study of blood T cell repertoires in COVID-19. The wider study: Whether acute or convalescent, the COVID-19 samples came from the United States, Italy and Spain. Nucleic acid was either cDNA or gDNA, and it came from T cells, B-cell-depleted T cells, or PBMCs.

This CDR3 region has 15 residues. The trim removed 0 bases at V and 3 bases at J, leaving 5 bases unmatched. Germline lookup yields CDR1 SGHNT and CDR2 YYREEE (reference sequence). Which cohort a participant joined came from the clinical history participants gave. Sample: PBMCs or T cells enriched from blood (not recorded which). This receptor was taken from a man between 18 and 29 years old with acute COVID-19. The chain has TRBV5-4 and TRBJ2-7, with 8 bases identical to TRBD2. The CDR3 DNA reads TGTGCCAGCAGCTTGGGAGCGGGAGTAAGCTACGAGCAGTACTTC. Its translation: CASSLGAGVSYEQYF.